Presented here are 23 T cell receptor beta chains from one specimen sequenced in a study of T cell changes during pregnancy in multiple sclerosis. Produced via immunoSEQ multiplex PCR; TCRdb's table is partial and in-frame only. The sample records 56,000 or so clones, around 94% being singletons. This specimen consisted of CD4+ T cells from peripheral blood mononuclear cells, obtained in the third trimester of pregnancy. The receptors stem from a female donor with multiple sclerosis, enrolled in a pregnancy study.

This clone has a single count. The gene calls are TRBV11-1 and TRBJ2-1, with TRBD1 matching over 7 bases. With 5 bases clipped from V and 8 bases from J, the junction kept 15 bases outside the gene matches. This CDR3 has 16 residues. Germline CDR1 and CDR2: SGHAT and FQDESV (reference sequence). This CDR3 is CASSKMTGWPLDEQFF. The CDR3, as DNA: TGTGCCAGCAGCAAGATGACAGGGTGGCCCTTGGATGAGCAGTTCTTC.

The CDR3 loop is CSVEETRGGDTQYF. DNA of the CDR3: TGCAGCGTTGAAGAAACCCGGGGGGGAGATACGCAGTATTTT. The V gene is TRBV29-1, the J gene TRBJ2-3, with 8 positions matching TRBD2. The CDR3 totals 14 residues. J gave up 5 bases and V 0 bases, and 4 bases lay outside the gene matches. Per the germline V gene, CDR1 is SQVTM and CDR2 is ANQGSEA.

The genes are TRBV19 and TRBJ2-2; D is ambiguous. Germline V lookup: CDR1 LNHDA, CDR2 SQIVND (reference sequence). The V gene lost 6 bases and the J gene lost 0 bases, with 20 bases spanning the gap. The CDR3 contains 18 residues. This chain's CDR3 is CASSPSPGRAANTGELFF. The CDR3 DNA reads TGTGCCAGTAGCCCTAGTCCCGGCCGCGCGGCGAACACCGGGGAGCTGTTTTTT.

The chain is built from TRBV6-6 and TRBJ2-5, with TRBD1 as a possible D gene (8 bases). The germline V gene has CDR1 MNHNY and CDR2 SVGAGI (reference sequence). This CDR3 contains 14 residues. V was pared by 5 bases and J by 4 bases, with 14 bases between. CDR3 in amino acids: CASSQQGGRETQYF. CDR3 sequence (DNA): TGTGCCAGCAGTCAACAGGGGGGGAGAGAGACCCAGTACTTC.

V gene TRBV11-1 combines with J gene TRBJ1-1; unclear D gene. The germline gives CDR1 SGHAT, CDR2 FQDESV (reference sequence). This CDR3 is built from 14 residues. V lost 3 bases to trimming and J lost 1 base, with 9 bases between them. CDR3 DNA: TGTGCCAGCAGCTTGGAGGCCCGGAACACTGAAGCTTTCTTT. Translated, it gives CASSLEARNTEAFF.

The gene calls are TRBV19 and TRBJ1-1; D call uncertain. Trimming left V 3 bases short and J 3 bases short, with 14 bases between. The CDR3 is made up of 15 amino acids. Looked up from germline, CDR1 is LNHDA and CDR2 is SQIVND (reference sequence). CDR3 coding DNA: TGTGCCAGTAGTATTTCGAGGGAGAGGCACACTGAAGCTTTCTTT. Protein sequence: CASSISRERHTEAFF. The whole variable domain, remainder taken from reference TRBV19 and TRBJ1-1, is DGGITQSPKYLFRKEGQNVTLSCEQNLNHDAMYWYRQDPGQGLRLIYYSQIVNDFQKGDIAEGYSVSREKKESFPLTVTSAQKNPTAFYLCASSISRERHTEAFFGQGTRLTVV.

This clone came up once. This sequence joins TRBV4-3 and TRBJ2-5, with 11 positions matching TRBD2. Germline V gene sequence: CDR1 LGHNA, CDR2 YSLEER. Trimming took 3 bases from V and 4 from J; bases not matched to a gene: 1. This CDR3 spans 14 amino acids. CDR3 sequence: CASSHGLAGETQYF. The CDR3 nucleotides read TGCGCCAGCAGCCATGGACTAGCGGGAGAGACCCAGTACTTC.

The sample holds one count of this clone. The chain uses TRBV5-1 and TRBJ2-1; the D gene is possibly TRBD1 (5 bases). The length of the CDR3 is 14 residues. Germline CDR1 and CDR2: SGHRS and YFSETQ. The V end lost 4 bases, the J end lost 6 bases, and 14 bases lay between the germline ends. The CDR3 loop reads CASSGWGGANEQFF. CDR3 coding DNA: TGCGCCAGCAGCGGGTGGGGTGGGGCCAATGAGCAGTTCTTC.

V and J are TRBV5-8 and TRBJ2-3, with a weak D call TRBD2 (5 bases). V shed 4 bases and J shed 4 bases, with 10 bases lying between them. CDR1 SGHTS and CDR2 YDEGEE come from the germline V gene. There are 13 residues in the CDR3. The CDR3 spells CASSPQRPDTQYF. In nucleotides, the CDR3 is TGTGCCAGCAGCCCTCAGCGGCCAGATACGCAGTATTTT.

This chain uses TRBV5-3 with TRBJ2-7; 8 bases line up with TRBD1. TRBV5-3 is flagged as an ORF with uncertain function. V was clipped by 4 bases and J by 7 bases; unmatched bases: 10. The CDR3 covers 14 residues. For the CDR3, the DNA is TGTGCCAGAAGCCAGACTTGGCAGGGGGCTGAGCAGTACTTC. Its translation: CARSQTWQGAEQYF.

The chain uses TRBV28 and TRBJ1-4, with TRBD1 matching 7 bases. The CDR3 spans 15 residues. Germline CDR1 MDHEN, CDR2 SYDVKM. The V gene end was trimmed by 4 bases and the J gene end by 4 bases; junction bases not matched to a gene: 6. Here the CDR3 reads CASSSIGTDNEKLFF. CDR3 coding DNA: TGTGCCAGCAGTTCAATCGGGACAGATAATGAAAAACTGTTTTTT.

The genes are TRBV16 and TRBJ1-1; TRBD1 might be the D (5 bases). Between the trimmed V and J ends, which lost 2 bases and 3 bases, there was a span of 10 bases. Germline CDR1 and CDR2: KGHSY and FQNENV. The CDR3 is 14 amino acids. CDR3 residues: CASSQNWGDTEAFF. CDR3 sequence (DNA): TGTGCCAGCAGCCAAAACTGGGGGGACACTGAAGCTTTCTTT. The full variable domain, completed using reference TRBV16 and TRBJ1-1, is GEEVAQTPKHLVRGEGQKAKLYCAPIKGHSYVFWYQQVLKNEFKFLISFQNENVFDETGMPKERFSAKCLPNSPCSLEIQATKLEDSAVYFCASSQNWGDTEAFFGQGTRLTVV.

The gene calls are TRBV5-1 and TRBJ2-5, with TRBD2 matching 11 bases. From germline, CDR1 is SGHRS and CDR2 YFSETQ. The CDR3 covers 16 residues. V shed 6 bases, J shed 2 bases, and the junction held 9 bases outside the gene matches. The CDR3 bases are TGCGCCAGCAAGCTGGGGACTAGCGGACCACAAGAGACCCAGTACTTC. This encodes CASKLGTSGPQETQYF.

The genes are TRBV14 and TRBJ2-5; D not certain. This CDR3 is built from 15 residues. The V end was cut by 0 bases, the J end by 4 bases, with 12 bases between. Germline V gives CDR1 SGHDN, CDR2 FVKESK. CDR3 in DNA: TGTGCCAGCAGCCAAGATGTCGAGTGGAGAGAGACCCAGTACTTC. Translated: CASSQDVEWRETQYF.

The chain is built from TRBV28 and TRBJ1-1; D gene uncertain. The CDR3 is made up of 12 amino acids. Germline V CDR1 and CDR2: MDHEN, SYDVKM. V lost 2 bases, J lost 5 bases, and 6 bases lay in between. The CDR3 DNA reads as TGTGCCAGCAGTTTAACTGAAACTGAAGCTTTCTTT. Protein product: CASSLTETEAFF. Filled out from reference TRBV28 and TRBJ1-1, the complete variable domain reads DVKVTQSSRYLVKRTGEKVFLECVQDMDHENMFWYRQDPGLGLRLIYFSYDVKMKEKGDIPEGYSVSREKKERFSLILESASTNQTSMYLCASSLTETEAFFGQGTRLTVV.

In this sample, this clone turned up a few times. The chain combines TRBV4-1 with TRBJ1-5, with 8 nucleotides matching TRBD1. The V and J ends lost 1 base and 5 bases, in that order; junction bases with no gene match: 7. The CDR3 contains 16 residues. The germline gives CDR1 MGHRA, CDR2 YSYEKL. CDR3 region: CASSQGGTGRDQPQHF. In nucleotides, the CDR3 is TGCGCCAGCAGCCAAGGCGGGACAGGTAGGGATCAGCCCCAGCATTTT.

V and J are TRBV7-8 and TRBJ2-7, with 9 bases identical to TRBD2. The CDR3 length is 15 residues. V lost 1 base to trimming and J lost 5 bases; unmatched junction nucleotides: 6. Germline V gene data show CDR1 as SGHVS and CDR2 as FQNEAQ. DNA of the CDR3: TGTGCCAGCAGCTTAGTCGCTAGCGGGACCCACGAGCAGTACTTC. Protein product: CASSLVASGTHEQYF.

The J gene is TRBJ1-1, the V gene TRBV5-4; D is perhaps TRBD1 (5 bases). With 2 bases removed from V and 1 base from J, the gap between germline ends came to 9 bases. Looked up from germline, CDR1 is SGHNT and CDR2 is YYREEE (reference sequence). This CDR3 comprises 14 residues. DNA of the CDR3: TGTGCCAGCAGCTTAGTCGGACAGAACACTGAAGCTTTCTTT. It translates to CASSLVGQNTEAFF.

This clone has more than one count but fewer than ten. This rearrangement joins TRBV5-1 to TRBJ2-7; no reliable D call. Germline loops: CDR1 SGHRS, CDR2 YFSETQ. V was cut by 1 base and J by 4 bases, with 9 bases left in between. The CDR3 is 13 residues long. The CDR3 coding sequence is TGCGCCAGCAGCTTGCAATACGGTTACGAGCAGTACTTC. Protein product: CASSLQYGYEQYF. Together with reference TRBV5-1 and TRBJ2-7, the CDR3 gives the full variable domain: KAGVTQTPRYLIKTRGQQVTLSCSPISGHRSVSWYQQTPGQGLQFLFEYFSETQRNKGNFPGRFSGRQFSNSRSEMNVSTLELGDSALYLCASSLQYGYEQYFGPGTRLTVT.

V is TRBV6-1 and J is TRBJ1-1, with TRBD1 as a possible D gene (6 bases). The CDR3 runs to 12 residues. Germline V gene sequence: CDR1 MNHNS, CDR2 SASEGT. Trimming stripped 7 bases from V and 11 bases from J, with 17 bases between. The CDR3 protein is CASTQTGLGAFF. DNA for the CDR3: TGTGCCAGCACTCAGACAGGACTAGGGGCTTTCTTT.

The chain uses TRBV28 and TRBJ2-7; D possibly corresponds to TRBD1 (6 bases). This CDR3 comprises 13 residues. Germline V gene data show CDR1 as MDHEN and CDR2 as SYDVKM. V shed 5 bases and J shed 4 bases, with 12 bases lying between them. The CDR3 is CASSTDRRYEQYF. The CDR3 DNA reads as TGTGCCAGCAGTACTGACAGGCGGTACGAGCAGTACTTC.

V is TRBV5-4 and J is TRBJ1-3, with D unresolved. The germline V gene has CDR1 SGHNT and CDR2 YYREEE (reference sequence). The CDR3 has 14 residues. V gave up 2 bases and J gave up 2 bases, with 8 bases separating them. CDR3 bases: TGTGCCAGCAGCTTTATGGGCGCTGGAAACACCATATATTTT. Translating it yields CASSFMGAGNTIYF.

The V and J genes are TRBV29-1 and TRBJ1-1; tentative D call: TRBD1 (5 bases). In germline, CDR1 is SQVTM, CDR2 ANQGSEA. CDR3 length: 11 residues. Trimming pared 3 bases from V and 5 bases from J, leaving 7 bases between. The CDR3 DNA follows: TGCAGCGTTGACGGGGGAACTGAAGCTTTCTTT. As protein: CSVDGGTEAFF.